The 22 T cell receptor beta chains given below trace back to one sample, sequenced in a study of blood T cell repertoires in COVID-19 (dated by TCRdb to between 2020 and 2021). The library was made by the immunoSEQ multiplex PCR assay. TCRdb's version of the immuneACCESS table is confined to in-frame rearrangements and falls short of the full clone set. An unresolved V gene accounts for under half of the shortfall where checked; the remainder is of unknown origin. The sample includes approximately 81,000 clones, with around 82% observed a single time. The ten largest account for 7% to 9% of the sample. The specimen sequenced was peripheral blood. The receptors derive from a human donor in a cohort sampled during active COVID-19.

The CDR3 nucleotides read TGTGCCAGCAGCTTGGGACAGGGGGCCTTTCTCTCTGGAAACACCATATATTTT. Residues: CASSLGQGAFLSGNTIYF. The chain uses TRBV13 and TRBJ1-3; 12 bases fit TRBD1. From germline, CDR1 is PRHDT and CDR2 FYEKMQ (reference sequence). Trimming at V came to 3 bases and at J to 0 bases, leaving 6 bases not matched to a gene. CDR3 length: 18 amino acids.

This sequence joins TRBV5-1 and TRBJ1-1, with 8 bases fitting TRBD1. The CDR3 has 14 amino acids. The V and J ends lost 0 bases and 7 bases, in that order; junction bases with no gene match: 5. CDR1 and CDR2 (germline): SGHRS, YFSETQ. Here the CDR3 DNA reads TGCGCCAGCAGCTTGGTACAGGGGGGTCTTGAAGCTTTCTTT. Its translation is CASSLVQGGLEAFF.

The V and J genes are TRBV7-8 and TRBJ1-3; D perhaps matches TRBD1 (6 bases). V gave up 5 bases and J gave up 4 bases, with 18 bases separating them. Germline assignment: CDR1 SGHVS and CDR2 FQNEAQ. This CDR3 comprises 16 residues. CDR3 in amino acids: CASSLKGGGSGNTIYF. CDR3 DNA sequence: TGTGCCAGCAGCCTCAAAGGGGGAGGGTCCGGAAACACCATATATTTT.

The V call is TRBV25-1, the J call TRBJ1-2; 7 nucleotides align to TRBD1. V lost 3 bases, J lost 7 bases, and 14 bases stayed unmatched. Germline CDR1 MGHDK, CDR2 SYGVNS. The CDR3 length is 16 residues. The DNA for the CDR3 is TGTGCCAGCAGTGACCACGACAGGGTGATGGTTAGTGGCTACACCTTC. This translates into CASSDHDRVMVSGYTF.

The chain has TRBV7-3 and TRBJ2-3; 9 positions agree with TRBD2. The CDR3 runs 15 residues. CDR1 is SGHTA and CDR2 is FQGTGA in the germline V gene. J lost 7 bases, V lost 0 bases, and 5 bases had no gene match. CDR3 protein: CASSLTSGGQHTQYF. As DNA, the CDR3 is TGTGCCAGCAGCTTAACTAGCGGGGGCCAACATACGCAGTATTTT.

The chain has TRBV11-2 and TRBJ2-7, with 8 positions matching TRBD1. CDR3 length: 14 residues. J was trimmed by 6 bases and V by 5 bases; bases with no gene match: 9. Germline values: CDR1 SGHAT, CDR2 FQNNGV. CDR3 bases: TGTGCCAGCAGCCCCCGGGACAGGCGGGGCGAGCAGTACTTC. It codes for CASSPRDRRGEQYF.

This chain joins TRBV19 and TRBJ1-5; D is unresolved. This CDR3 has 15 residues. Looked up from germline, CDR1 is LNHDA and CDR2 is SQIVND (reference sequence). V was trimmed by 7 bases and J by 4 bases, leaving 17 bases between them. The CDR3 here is CASKGTGVFNQPQHF. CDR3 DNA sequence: TGTGCCAGTAAAGGAACGGGTGTTTTTAATCAGCCCCAGCATTTT.

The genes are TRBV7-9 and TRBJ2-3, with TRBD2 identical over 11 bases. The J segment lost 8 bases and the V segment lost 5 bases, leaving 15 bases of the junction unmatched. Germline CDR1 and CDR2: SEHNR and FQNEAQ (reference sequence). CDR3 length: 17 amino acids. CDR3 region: CASSPRGLAASFGTQYF. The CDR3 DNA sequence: TGTGCCAGCAGCCCCCGGGGACTAGCGGCTTCGTTTGGTACGCAGTATTTT.

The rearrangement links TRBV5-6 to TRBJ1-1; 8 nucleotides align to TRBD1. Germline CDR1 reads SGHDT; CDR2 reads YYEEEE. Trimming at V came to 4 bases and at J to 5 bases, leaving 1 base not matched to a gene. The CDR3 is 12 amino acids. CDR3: CASSRTGTEAFF. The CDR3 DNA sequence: TGTGCCAGCAGCCGGACAGGGACTGAAGCTTTCTTT.

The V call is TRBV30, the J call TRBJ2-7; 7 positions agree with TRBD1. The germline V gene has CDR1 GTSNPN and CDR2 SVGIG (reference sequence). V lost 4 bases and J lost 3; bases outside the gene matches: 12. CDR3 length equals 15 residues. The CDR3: CAWMDRPSLIYEQYF. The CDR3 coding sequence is TGTGCCTGGATGGACAGGCCATCCCTAATCTACGAGCAGTACTTC.

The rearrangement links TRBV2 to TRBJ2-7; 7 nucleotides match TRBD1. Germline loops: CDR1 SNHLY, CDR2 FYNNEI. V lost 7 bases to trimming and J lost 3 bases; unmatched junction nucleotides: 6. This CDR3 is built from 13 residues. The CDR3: CASKPGQFYEQYF. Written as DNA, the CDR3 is TGTGCCAGCAAACCGGGACAGTTCTACGAGCAGTACTTC. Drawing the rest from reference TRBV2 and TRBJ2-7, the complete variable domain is EPEVTQTPSHQVTQMGQEVILRCVPISNHLYFYWYRQILGQKVEFLVSFYNNEISEKSEIFDDQFSVERPDGSNFTLKIRSTKLEDSAMYFCASKPGQFYEQYFGPGTRLTVT.

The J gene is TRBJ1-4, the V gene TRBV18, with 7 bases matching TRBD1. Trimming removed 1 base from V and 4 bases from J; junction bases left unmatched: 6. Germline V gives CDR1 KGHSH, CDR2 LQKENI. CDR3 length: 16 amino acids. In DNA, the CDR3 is TGTGCCAGCTCACCACAGGGGGCGTCTAGTAATGAAAAACTGTTTTTT. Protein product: CASSPQGASSNEKLFF. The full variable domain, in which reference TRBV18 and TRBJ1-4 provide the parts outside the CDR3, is NAGVMQNPRHLVRRRGQEARLRCSPMKGHSHVYWYRQLPEEGLKFMVYLQKENIIDESGMPKERFSAEFPKEGPSILRIQQVVRGDSAAYFCASSPQGASSNEKLFFGSGTQLSVL.

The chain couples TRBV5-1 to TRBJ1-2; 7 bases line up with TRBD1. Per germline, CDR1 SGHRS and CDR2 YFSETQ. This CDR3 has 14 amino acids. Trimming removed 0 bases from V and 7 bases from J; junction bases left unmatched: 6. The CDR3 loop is CASSLESRGAGYTF. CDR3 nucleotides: TGCGCCAGCAGCTTGGAATCCAGGGGGGCTGGCTACACCTTC. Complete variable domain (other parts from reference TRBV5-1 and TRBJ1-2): KAGVTQTPRYLIKTRGQQVTLSCSPISGHRSVSWYQQTPGQGLQFLFEYFSETQRNKGNFPGRFSGRQFSNSRSEMNVSTLELGDSALYLCASSLESRGAGYTFGSGTRLTVV.

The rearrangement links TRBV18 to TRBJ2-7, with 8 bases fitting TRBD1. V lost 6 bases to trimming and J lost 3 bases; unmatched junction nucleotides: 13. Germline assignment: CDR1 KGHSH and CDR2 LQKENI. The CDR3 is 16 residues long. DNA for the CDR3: TGTGCCAGCTCGCTCACTAGGGGGGACAGGATCTACGAGCAGTACTTC. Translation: CASSLTRGDRIYEQYF.

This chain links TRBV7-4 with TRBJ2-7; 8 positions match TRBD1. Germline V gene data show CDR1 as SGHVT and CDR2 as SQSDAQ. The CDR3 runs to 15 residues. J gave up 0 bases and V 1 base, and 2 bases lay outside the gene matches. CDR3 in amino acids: CASSLGGQDSYEQYF. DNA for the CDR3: TGTGCCAGCAGCTTAGGGGGACAGGACTCCTACGAGCAGTACTTC.

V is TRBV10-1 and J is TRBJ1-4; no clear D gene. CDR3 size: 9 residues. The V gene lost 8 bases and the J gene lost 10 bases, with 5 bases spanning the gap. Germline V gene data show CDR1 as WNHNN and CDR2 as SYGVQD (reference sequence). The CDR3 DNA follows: TGCGCCAGCCCGGGAAAACTGTTTTTT. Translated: CASPGKLFF.

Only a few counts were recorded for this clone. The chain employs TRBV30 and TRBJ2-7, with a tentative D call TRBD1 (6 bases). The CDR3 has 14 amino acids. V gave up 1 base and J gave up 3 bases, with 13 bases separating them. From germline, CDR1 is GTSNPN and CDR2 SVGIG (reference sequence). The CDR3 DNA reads TGTGCCTGGAGTGGGGACACCCGCCTCTACGAGCAGTACTTC. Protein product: CAWSGDTRLYEQYF.

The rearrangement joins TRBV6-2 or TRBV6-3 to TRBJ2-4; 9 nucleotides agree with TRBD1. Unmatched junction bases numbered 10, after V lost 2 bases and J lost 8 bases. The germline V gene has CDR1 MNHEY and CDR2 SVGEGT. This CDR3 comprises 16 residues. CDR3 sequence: CASSYQHRGRGDIQYF. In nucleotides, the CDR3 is TGTGCCAGCAGTTACCAGCACAGGGGGCGCGGAGACATTCAGTACTTC.

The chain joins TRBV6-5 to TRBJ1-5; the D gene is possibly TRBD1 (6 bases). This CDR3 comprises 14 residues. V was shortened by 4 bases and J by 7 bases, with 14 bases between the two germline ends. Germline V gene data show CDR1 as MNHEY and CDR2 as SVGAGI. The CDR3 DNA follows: TGTGCCAGCAGTTCCGCTACAGGGAACCAGCCCCAGCATTTT. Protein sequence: CASSSATGNQPQHF.

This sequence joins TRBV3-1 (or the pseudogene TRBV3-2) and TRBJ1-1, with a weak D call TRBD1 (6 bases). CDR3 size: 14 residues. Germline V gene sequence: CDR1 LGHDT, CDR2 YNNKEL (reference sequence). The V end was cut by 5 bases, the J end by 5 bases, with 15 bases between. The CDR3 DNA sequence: TGTGCCAGCAGCGGTAGGGCAGGGGAGACTGAAGCTTTCTTT. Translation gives CASSGRAGETEAFF.

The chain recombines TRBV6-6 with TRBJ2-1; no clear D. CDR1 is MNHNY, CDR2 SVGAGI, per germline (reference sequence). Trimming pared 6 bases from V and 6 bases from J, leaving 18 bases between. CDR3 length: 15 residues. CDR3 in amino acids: CASRTHEAPRNEQFF. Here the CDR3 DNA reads TGTGCCAGCAGGACCCACGAGGCCCCACGCAATGAGCAGTTCTTC.

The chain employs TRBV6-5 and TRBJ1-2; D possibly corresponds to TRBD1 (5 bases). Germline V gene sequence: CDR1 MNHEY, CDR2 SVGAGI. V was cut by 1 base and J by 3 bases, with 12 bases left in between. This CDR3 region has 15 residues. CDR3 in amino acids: CASSYWQGGHYGYTF. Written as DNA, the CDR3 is TGTGCCAGCAGTTACTGGCAGGGTGGGCACTATGGCTACACCTTC.